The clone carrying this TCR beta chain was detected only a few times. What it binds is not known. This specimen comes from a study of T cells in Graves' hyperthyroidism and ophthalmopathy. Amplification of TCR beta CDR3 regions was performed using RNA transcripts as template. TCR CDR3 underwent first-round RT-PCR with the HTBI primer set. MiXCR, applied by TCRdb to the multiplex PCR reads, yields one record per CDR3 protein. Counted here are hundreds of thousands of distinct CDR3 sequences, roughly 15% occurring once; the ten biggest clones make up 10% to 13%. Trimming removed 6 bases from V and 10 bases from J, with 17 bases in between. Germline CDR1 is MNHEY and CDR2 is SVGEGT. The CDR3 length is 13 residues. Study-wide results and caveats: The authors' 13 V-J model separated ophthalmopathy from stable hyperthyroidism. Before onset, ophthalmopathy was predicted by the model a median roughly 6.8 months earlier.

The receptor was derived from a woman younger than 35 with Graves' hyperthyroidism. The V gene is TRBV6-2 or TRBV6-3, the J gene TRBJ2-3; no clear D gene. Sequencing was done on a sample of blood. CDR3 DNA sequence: TGTGCCAGCAGCCAAAGGGCGGCCCTTCCGCAGTATTTT. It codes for CASSQRAALPQYF.